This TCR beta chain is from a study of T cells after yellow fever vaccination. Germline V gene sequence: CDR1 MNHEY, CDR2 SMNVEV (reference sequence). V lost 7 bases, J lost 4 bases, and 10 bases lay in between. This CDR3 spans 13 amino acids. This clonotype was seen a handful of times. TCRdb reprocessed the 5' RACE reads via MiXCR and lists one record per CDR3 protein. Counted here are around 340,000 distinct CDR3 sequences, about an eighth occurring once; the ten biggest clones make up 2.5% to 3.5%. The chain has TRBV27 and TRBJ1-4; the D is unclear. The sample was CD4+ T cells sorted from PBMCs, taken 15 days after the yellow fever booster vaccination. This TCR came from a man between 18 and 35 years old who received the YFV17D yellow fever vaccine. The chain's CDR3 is CASKSADNEKLFF. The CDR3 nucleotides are TGTGCCAGCAAATCAGCTGATAATGAAAAACTGTTTTTT.